The 11 T cell receptor beta chains listed next were all sequenced from one sample in a study of human T cells and chemical hapten exposure. TCRdb called the RACE reads again in MiXCR, with one record for every CDR3 protein. The repertoire consists of about 340,000 distinct CDR3 sequences, with 6% to 8.5% occurring once and the leading ten covering 8.4%. Time point indicated: patch test 1, 2 weeks after DPC sensitization. The treatment denotes: therapeutic diphenylcyclopropenone sensitization with weekly scalp DPC. Here the sequenced sample was whole blood, taken in connection with sensitization to the hapten diphenylcyclopropenone (DPC). Receptors were obtained from a woman aged 18 to 35 with alopecia areata. Some clones in this sample may be carry-over from other donors' samples.

This clonotype has at least ten counts. The chain employs TRBV4-1 and TRBJ2-3; D gene uncertain. V dropped 3 bases and J dropped 2 bases, with 6 bases sitting between them. CDR3 length equals 13 residues. The germline gives CDR1 MGHRA, CDR2 YSYEKL. The chain's CDR3 is CASSQVLTDTQYF. The CDR3 nucleotides are TGCGCCAGCAGCCAGGTACTCACAGATACGCAGTATTTT.

The chain is built from TRBV11-2 and TRBJ2-3, with TRBD2 matching 7 bases. Germline CDR1 SGHAT, CDR2 FQNNGV. The ends lost 4 bases at V and 5 bases at J; junction bases unmatched: 9. The CDR3 is 15 amino acids. Here the CDR3 reads CASSSVGLGRDTQYF. The CDR3 nucleotides are TGTGCCAGCAGCTCTGTCGGACTAGGGAGAGATACGCAGTATTTT.

The chain combines TRBV6-2 or TRBV6-3 with TRBJ1-6; D is perhaps TRBD1 (5 bases). Trimming shortened V by 4 bases and J by 10 bases, and 26 bases separated the two germline ends. This CDR3 region has 18 residues. Germline assignment: CDR1 MNHEY and CDR2 SVGEGT. The CDR3 bases are TGTGCCAGCAGTTTAGATCCACGTCCGGGACGGAACCCATCACCCCTCCACTTT. Amino acid sequence: CASSLDPRPGRNPSPLHF.

CDR3 amino acids: CASSLDISVNTEAFF. In nucleotides, the CDR3 is TGTGCCAGCAGTTTGGATATCAGCGTGAACACTGAAGCTTTCTTT. The chain recombines TRBV28 with TRBJ1-1; D unclear. The CDR3 consists of 15 residues. The ends were cut back, 3 bases at V and 0 bases at J, with 11 bases in the middle. Germline V lookup: CDR1 MDHEN, CDR2 SYDVKM. Full variable domain (rest looked up from reference TRBV28 and TRBJ1-1): DVKVTQSSRYLVKRTGEKVFLECVQDMDHENMFWYRQDPGLGLRLIYFSYDVKMKEKGDIPEGYSVSREKKERFSLILESASTNQTSMYLCASSLDISVNTEAFFGQGTRLTVV.

This clonotype turned up a few times. The chain's CDR3 is CASSLGWRREGIHPLHF. Written as DNA, the CDR3 is TGTGCCAGCAGCCTGGGGTGGCGCCGGGAAGGGATTCACCCCCTCCACTTT. V usage is TRBV13 and J usage is TRBJ1-6; no definite D call. CDR1 and CDR2 (germline): PRHDT, FYEKMQ (reference sequence). CDR3 length equals 17 residues. V was clipped by 5 bases and J by 13 bases, with 27 bases between them. The full variable domain, rest sourced from reference TRBV13 and TRBJ1-6, is AAGVIQSPRHLIKEKRETATLKCYPIPRHDTVYWYQQGPGQDPQFLISFYEKMQSDKGSIPDRFSAQQFSDYHSELNMSSLELGDSALYFCASSLGWRREGIHPLHFGNGTRLTVT.

The rearrangement uses TRBV7-2 and TRBJ1-1; unclear D gene. This CDR3 comprises 13 residues. Per germline, CDR1 SGHTA and CDR2 FQGNSA. V lost 3 bases to trimming and J lost 0 bases, with 5 bases between them. CDR3 in DNA: TGTGCCAGCAGCTTCAACTTGAACACTGAAGCTTTCTTT. This encodes CASSFNLNTEAFF.

A few counts support this clonotype. The chain is built from TRBV4-1 and TRBJ1-2; 7 bases match TRBD1. The V gene end was trimmed by 0 bases and the J gene end by 7 bases; junction bases not matched to a gene: 8. Germline CDR1 is MGHRA and CDR2 is YSYEKL. The CDR3 loop spans 15 amino acids. Here the CDR3 reads CASSQDVGGAFGYTF. Here the CDR3 DNA reads TGCGCCAGCAGCCAAGATGTAGGGGGCGCATTTGGCTACACCTTC.

The genes are TRBV9 and TRBJ1-6; D is undetermined. Looked up from germline, CDR1 is SGDLS and CDR2 is YYNGEE. The CDR3 has 16 amino acids. V was cut by 0 bases and J by 10 bases, with 17 bases left in between. In DNA form, the CDR3 reads TGTGCCAGCAGCGTAGGGGAGTGGGGTATAAAATCACCCCTCCACTTT. Residues: CASSVGEWGIKSPLHF.

This clonotype was recorded a few times. The rearrangement joins TRBV20-1 to TRBJ1-4, with 7 bases that match TRBD1. V shed 5 bases, J shed 1 base, and the junction held 10 bases outside the gene matches. Germline V gene lookup returns CDR1 DFQATT and CDR2 SNEGSKA (reference sequence). This CDR3 is built from 16 residues. The CDR3 sequence is CSADVRTGRTNEKLFF. The CDR3, as DNA: TGCAGTGCTGACGTAAGGACAGGACGAACTAATGAAAAACTGTTTTTT.

This clonotype was seen more than once but under ten times. J is TRBJ1-5 and V is TRBV20-1, with TRBD1 as a possible D gene (5 bases). The length of the CDR3 is 14 residues. Germline loops: CDR1 DFQATT, CDR2 SNEGSKA (reference sequence). Trimming took 6 bases from V and 2 from J, leaving 14 bases between them. DNA for the CDR3: TGCAGTGCCGCCCTGGGCAGGGGCAATCAGCCCCAGCATTTT. It specifies CSAALGRGNQPQHF.

This clonotype was counted at least ten times. The chain combines TRBV12-3 or TRBV12-4 with TRBJ2-2; the D is unclear. Between the trimmed V and J ends, which lost 8 bases and 7 bases, there was a span of 14 bases. The CDR3 contains 13 residues. The DNA for the CDR3 is TGTGCCAGCTCTCTCCAAGACGGCGGGGAGCTGTTTTTT. It encodes CASSLQDGGELFF.